This T cell receptor (beta chain) was sequenced in a study of blood T cell repertoires in COVID-19. Across the whole study: Samples came from the United States, Italy and Spain, spanning acute and convalescent COVID-19. Sources were T cells, B-cell-depleted T cells, or PBMCs; the material itself was cDNA or gDNA.

This CDR3 is built from 17 residues. Losses at the gene ends were 0 bases for V and 0 bases for J; bases not matched to a gene: 7. The germline V gene has CDR1 SGHRS and CDR2 YFSETQ. Authors' processing steps: Reference gene primers were amplified, and this amplification served to estimate nucleated cell counts. The data were produced by immunoSEQ multiplex PCR, yet TCRdb's version contains in-frame clones alone and is incomplete. The D gene and trimming were derived from the DNA, and the V and J assignments and clone size from that table. The sample includes 80,000 to 100,000 clones, 86% seen only once; the top ten take approximately 10%.

This receptor was identified in a middle-aged man with acute or convalescent COVID-19. The sample comprised peripheral blood. The rearrangement joins TRBV5-1 to TRBJ2-7; TRBD1 matches 9 bases. The CDR3 here is CASSLASGTGYSYEQYF. In DNA form, the CDR3 reads TGCGCCAGCAGCTTGGCATCAGGGACAGGGTACTCCTACGAGCAGTACTTC.